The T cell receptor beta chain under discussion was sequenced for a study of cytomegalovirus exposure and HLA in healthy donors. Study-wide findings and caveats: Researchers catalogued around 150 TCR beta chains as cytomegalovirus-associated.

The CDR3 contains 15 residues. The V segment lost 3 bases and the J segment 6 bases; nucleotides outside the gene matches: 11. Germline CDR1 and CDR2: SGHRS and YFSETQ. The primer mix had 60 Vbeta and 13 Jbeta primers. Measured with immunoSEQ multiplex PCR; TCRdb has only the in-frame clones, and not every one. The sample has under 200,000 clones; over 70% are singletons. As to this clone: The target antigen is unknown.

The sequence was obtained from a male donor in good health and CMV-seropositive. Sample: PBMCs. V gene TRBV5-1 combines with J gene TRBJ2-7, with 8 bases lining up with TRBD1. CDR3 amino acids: CASSSWHGQGSEQYF. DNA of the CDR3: TGCGCCAGCAGCTCATGGCATGGACAGGGAAGCGAGCAGTACTTC. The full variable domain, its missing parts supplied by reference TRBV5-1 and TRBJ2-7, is KAGVTQTPRYLIKTRGQQVTLSCSPISGHRSVSWYQQTPGQGLQFLFEYFSETQRNKGNFPGRFSGRQFSNSRSEMNVSTLELGDSALYLCASSSWHGQGSEQYFGPGTRLTVT.